A selection of T cell receptor beta chains follows, all from one sample in a study of T cell responses to AZD1222 COVID-19 vaccine. Libraries were prepared by immunoSEQ multiplex PCR; TCRdb keeps only in-frame clonotypes and omits some of them. The profile shows tens of thousands of clones, around four fifths of them singletons. Sequences were derived from peripheral blood, sampled on day 0 of AZD1222 vaccination. The source is an adult in good health. Each CDR3 is given without its conserved first and last residue.

v_call,cdr3_aa
TRBV19,ASSITTGESLYGYT
TRBV7-9,ASSLGDRGTNEKLF
TRBV6-5,ASSYQGTGYT
TRBV5-1,ASSSTTSGTETQY
TRBV12-5,ASGLPKGTEAF
TRBV5-1,ASSFEGPSSGNTIY
TRBV6-5,ASSYSKTSYNSPLH
TRBV5-6,ASSSWGAGTYGYT
TRBV7-3,ASSSQGGRRNEQF
TRBV29-1,SVEWGNYGYT
TRBV7-2,ASRSSPADNSPLH
TRBV2,ASSSERQYHSNQPQH
TRBV10-2,ASSEFEETQY
TRBV5-1,ASSRTGTSRETQY
TRBV7-9,ASSPGQAPGARLTSAIY
TRBV10-3,AISDVGREKLF
TRBV7-2,ASSTRVSGNTIY
TRBV7-9,ASSLEAGTGEQY
TRBV5-8,ASRPAFTQY
TRBV28,ASTFARAPTIY
TRBV7-6,ASSPLRGGSSNEQF
TRBV7-2,ASSLGGSYGYT
TRBV4-2,ASSPRPGAETSSSYNSPLH
TRBV9,ASSPEGPGGTPGELF
TRBV5-6,ASSRQGAYNSPLH